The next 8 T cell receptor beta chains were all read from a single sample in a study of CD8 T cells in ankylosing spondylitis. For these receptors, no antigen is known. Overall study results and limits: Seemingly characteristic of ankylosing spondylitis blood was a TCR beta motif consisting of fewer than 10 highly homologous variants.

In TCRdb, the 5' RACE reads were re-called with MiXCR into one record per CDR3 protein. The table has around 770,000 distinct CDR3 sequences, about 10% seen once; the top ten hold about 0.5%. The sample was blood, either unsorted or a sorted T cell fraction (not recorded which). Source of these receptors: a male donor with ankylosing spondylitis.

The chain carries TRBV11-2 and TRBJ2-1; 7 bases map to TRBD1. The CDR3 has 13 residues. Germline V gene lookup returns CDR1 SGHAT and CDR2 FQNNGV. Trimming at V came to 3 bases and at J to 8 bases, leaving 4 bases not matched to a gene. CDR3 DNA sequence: TGTGCCAGCAGCTTCACAGGGGCGGATGAGCAGTTCTTC. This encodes CASSFTGADEQFF.

This chain's CDR3 is CSAFATSGGSYNEQFF. In DNA, the CDR3 is TGCAGTGCCTTCGCCACTAGCGGGGGGTCCTACAATGAGCAGTTCTTC. The chain is built from TRBV20-1 and TRBJ2-1, with 12 positions matching TRBD2. V was clipped by 6 bases and J by 1 base; unmatched bases: 7. The length of the CDR3 is 16 residues. CDR1 is DFQATT and CDR2 is SNEGSKA in the germline V gene (reference sequence).

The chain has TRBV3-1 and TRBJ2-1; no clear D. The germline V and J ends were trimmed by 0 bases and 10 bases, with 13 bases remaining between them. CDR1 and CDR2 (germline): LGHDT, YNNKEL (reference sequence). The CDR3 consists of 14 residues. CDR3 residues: CASSQEGSEGEQFF. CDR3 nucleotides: TGTGCCAGCAGCCAAGAGGGCAGCGAAGGGGAGCAGTTCTTC.

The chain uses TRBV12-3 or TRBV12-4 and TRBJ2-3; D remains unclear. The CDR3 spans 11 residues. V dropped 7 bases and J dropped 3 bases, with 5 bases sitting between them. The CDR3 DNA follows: TGTGCCAGCACACAGACAGATACGCAGTATTTT. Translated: CASTQTDTQYF.

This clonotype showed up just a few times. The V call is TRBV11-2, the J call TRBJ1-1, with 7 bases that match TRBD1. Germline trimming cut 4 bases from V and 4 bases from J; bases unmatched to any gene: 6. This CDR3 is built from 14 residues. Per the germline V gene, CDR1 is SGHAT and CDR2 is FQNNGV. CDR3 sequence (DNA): TGTGCCAGCAGCTCCTCCCGACAGGGCACTGAAGCTTTCTTT. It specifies CASSSSRQGTEAFF.

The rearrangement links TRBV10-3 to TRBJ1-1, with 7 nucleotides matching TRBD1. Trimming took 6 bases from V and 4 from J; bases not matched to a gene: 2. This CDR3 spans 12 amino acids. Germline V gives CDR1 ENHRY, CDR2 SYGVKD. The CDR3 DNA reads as TGTGCCATCAGCAGGGGGTCCACTGAAGCTTTCTTT. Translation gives CAISRGSTEAFF.

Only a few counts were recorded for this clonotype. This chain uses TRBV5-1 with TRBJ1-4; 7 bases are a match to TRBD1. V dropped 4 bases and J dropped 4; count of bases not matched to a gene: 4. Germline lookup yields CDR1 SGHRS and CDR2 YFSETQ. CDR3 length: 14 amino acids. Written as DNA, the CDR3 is TGCGCCAGCAGCCCGACAGGGAATAATGAAAAACTGTTTTTT. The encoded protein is CASSPTGNNEKLFF.

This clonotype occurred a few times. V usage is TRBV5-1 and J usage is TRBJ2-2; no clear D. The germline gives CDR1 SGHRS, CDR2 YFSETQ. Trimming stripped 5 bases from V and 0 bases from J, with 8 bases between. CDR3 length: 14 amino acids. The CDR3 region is CASSSDTNTGELFF. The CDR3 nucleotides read TGCGCCAGCAGTTCAGACACGAACACCGGGGAGCTGTTTTTT.